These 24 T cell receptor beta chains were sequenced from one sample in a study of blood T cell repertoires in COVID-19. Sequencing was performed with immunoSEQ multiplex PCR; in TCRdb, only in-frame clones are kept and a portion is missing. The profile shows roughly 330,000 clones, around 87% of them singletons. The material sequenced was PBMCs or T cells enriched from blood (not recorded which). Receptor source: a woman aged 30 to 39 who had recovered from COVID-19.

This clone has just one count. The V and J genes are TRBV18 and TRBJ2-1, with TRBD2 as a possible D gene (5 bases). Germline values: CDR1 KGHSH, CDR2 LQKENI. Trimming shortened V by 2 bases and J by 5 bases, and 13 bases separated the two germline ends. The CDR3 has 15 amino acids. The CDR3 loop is CASSPMGTADNEQFF. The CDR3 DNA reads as TGTGCCAGCTCACCAATGGGAACAGCGGACAATGAGCAGTTCTTC. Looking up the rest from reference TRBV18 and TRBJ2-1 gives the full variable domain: NAGVMQNPRHLVRRRGQEARLRCSPMKGHSHVYWYRQLPEEGLKFMVYLQKENIIDESGMPKERFSAEFPKEGPSILRIQQVVRGDSAAYFCASSPMGTADNEQFFGPGTRLTVL.

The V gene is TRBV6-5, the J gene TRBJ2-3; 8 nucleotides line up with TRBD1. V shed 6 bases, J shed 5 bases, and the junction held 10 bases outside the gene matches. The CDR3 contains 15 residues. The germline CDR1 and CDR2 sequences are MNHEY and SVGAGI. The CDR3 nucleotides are TGTGCCAGCAGAAGGACAGGGCTTCGGGTAGATACGCAGTATTTT. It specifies CASRRTGLRVDTQYF.

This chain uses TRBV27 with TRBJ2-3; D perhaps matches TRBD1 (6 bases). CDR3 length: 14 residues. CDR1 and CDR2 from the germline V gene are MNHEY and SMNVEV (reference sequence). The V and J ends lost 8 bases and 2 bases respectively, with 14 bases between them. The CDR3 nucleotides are TGTGCCAGCGCATACAGGGCGCCCACAGATACGCAGTATTTT. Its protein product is CASAYRAPTDTQYF.

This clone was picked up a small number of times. CDR3 nucleotides: TGTGCCAGCTCACCATATAGGGGCGCGGAGTTCTCCGGTGGCTACACCTTC. It translates to CASSPYRGAEFSGGYTF. The V gene is TRBV18, the J gene TRBJ1-2; the D gene is possibly TRBD1 (5 bases). V was clipped by 2 bases and J by 7 bases, with 23 bases between them. Looked up from germline, CDR1 is KGHSH and CDR2 is LQKENI. The CDR3 length is 17 residues.

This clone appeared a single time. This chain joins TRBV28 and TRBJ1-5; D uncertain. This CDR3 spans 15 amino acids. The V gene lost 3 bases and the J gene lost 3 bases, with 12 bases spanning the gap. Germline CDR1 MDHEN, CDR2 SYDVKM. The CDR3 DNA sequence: TGTGCCAGCAGTTTGGTCGGTGGTCCCAATCAGCCCCAGCATTTT. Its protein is CASSLVGGPNQPQHF.

This CDR3 reads CASAVAEDTEAFF. DNA of the CDR3: TGTGCCAGCGCTGTCGCGGAGGACACTGAAGCTTTCTTT. The J gene is TRBJ1-1, the V gene TRBV6-5; D gene ambiguous. The CDR3 sequence is 13 residues long. CDR1 and CDR2 (germline): MNHEY, SVGAGI. V lost 8 bases and J 3 bases, leaving 13 bases between the germline ends.

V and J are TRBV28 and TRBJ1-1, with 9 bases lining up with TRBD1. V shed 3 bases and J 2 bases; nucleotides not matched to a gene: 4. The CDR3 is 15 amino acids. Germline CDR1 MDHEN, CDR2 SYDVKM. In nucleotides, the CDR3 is TGTGCCAGCAGTTTCCGGACAGGGGCTAACACTGAAGCTTTCTTT. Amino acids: CASSFRTGANTEAFF.

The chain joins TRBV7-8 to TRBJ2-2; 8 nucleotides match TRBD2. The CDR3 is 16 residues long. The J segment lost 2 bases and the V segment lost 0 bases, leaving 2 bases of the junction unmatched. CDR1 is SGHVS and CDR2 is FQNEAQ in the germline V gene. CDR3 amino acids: CASSLAGTSNTGELFF. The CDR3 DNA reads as TGTGCCAGCAGCTTAGCGGGGACTAGTAACACCGGGGAGCTGTTTTTT.

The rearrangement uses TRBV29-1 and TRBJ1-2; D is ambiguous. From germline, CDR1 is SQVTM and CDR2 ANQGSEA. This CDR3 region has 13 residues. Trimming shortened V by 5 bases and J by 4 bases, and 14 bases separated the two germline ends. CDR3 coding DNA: TGCAGCGTTCACGTACCGGGGTTCTATGGCTACACCTTC. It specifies CSVHVPGFYGYTF.

This chain's CDR3 is CASSAGQGAWYGYTF. The DNA of the CDR3 is TGTGCCAGCAGCGCAGGACAGGGGGCCTGGTATGGCTACACCTTC. The V gene is TRBV9, the J gene TRBJ1-2, with 11 bases that match TRBD1. Germline assignment: CDR1 SGDLS and CDR2 YYNGEE. J gave up 5 bases and V 3 bases, and 6 bases lay outside the gene matches. This CDR3 has 15 amino acids.

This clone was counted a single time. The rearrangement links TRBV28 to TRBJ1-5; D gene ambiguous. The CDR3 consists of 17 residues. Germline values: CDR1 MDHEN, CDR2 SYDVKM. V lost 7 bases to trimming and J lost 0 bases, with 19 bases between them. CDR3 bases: TGTGCCAGCACCCTTGGTCCAGCGGAAAATAGCAATCAGCCCCAGCATTTT. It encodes CASTLGPAENSNQPQHF.

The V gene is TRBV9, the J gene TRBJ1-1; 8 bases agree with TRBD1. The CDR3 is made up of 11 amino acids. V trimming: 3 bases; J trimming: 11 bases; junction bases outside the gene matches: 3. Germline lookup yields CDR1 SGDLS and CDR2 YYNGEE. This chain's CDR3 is CASSGTGGAFF. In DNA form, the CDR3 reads TGTGCCAGCAGCGGAACAGGGGGGGCTTTCTTT.

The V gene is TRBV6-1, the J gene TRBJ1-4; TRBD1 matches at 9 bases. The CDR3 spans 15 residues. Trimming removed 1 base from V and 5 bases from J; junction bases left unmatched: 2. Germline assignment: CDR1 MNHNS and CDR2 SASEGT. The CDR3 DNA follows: TGTGCCAGCAGTGAAGACAGGGGGCAAAATGAAAAACTGTTTTTT. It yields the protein CASSEDRGQNEKLFF.

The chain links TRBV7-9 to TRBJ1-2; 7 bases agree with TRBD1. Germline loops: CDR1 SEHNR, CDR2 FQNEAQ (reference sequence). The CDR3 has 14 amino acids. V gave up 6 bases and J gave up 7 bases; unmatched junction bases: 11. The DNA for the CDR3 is TGTGCCAGCAGGGTAACCACAGGGGATGCTGGCTACACCTTC. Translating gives CASRVTTGDAGYTF. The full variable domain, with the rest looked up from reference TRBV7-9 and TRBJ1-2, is DTGVSQNPRHKITKRGQNVTFRCDPISEHNRLYWYRQTLGQGPEFLTYFQNEAQLEKSRLLSDRFSAERPKGSFSTLEIQRTEQGDSAMYLCASRVTTGDAGYTFGSGTRLTVV.

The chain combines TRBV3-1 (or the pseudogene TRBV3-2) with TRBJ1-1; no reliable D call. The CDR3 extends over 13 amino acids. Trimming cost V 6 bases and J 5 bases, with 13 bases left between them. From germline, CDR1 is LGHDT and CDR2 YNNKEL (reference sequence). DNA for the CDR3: TGTGCCAGCAGTCCCGTCGGCAGGACTGAAGCTTTCTTT. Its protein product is CASSPVGRTEAFF.

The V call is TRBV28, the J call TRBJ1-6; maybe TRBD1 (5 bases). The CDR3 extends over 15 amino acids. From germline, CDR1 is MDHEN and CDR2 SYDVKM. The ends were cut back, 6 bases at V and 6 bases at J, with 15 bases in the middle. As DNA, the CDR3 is TGTGCCAGCAGAACCGCTCCAGGGCGTAATTCACCCCTCCACTTT. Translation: CASRTAPGRNSPLHF.

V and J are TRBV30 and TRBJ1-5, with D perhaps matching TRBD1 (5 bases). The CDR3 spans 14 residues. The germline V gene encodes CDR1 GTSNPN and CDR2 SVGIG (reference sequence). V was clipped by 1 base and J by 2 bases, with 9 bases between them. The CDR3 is CAWSGLTGNQPQHF. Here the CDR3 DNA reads TGTGCCTGGAGTGGATTGACAGGCAATCAGCCCCAGCATTTT.

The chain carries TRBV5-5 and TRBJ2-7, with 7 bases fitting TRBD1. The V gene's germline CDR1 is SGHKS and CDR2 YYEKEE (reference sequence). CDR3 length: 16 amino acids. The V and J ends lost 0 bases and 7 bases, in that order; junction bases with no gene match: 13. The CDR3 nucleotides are TGTGCCAGCAGCTTGGAAGGGGGCCCCGTCCCTGGGGAGCAGTACTTC. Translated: CASSLEGGPVPGEQYF. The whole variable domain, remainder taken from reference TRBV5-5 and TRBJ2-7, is DAGVTQSPTHLIKTRGQQVTLRCSPISGHKSVSWYQQVLGQGPQFIFQYYEKEERGRGNFPDRFSARQFPNYSSELNVNALLLGDSALYLCASSLEGGPVPGEQYFGPGTRLTVT.

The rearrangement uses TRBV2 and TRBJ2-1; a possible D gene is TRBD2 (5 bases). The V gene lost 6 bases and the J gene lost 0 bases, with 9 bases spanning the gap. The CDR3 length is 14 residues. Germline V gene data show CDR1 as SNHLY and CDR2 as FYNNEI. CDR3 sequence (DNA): TGTGCCAGCAGGGCCGGGGACTCCTACAATGAGCAGTTCTTC. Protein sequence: CASRAGDSYNEQFF.

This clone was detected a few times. The CDR3 DNA reads TGTGCCTGGAGTTGGGGCCTGTCGGGAGATACGCAGTATTTT. Encoded protein: CAWSWGLSGDTQYF. The chain employs TRBV30 and TRBJ2-3, with D maybe TRBD1 (5 bases). V was pared by 2 bases and J by 5 bases, with 14 bases between. CDR1 and CDR2 from the germline V gene are GTSNPN and SVGIG (reference sequence). This CDR3 has 14 residues.

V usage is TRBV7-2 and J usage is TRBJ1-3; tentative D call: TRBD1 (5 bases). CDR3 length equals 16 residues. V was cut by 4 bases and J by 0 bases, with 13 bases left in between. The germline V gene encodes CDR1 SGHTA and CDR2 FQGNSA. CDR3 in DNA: TGTGCCAGCAGCTGGGGAGGGGCCCCCTCTGGAAACACCATATATTTT. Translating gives CASSWGGAPSGNTIYF.

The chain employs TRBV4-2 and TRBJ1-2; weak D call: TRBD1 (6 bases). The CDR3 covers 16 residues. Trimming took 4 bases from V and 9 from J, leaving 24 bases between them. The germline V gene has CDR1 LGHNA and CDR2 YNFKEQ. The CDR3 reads CASSLRAPGEFRRYTF. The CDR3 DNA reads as TGTGCCAGCAGCCTAAGGGCTCCAGGGGAGTTTCGACGCTACACCTTC.

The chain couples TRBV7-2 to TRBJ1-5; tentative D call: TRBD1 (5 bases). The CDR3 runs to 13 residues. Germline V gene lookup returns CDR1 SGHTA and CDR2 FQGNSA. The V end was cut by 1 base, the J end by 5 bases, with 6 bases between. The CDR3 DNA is TGTGCCAGCAGCTTAGGGGGGGATCAGCCCCAGCATTTT. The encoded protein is CASSLGGDQPQHF.

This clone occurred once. CDR3 nucleotides: TGTGCCAGCAGCACTTCGACCGGGACTAGCCTCTACGAGCAGTACTTC. Its translation: CASSTSTGTSLYEQYF. The rearrangement uses TRBV9 and TRBJ2-7, with 9 bases aligning to TRBD2. The CDR3 extends over 16 amino acids. Germline V gene lookup returns CDR1 SGDLS and CDR2 YYNGEE. V lost 4 bases to trimming and J lost 3 bases; unmatched junction nucleotides: 11.